This paragraph covers one TCR beta chain sequence. No antigen is known for it. A much larger clone lies a single base off, so this may be a read error. The CDR3 spans 13 residues. V lost 1 base and J 1 base, leaving 4 bases between the germline ends. From germline, CDR1 is SSHAT and CDR2 FNYEAQ (reference sequence). The data stem from a study of shared clonotypes between healthy human individuals. The study, taken as a whole, reports: Naive subsets generally had larger estimated richness than memory subsets. For sorted subsets, rarefaction showed incomplete sequencing despite large depth. A handful of donors shared approximately 5% of their naive CD4 clonotypes.

Repertoires were generated with immunoSEQ multiplex PCR, while TCRdb's copy carries only in-frame clones and drops some. Of 1 million to 1.3 million clones detected, around 78% appear once; the ten largest clones hold roughly 0.55%. This sequence joins TRBV7-7 and TRBJ1-1, with D unresolved. The sample taken for sequencing was memory CD4+ T cells from PBMCs. The subset: CD45RA-negative fraction. The receptor comes from a man younger than 30 in good health. Some clones in this sample may be carry-over from other donors' samples. The CDR3 here is CASSLEQNTEAFF. In DNA form, the CDR3 reads TGTGCCAGCAGCTTAGAGCAGAACACTGAAGCTTTCTTT.